Each of the 16 T cell receptor beta chains below was sequenced from the same sample in a study of CD4+ T cells in melanoma. Assay used: immunoSEQ multiplex PCR; TCRdb lists only in-frame clones, some missing. Counted here are approximately 110,000 clones, around 93% occurring once; the ten biggest clones make up 3% to 4%. The sample consisted of peripheral blood. These receptors were collected from a human donor with melanoma.

The gene calls are TRBV6-5 and TRBJ2-1; D not certain. Germline loops: CDR1 MNHEY, CDR2 SVGAGI. The CDR3 loop spans 15 amino acids. The V gene lost 3 bases and the J gene lost 2 bases, with 11 bases spanning the gap. The CDR3 reads CASSYGLGPYNEQFF. The DNA for the CDR3 is TGTGCCAGCAGTTATGGGCTGGGCCCCTACAATGAGCAGTTCTTC.

The chain uses TRBV7-2 and TRBJ1-3, with D possibly TRBD1 on 6 matching bases. V was clipped by 1 base and J by 7 bases, with 8 bases between them. Germline lookup yields CDR1 SGHTA and CDR2 FQGNSA. The CDR3 sequence is 13 residues long. CDR3 sequence (DNA): TGTGCCAGCAGCTTAGGGGGGCCGAACACCATATATTTT. Encoded protein: CASSLGGPNTIYF.

V and J are TRBV6-6 and TRBJ2-1, with 7 bases aligning to TRBD1. Trimming removed 6 bases from V and 6 bases from J; junction bases left unmatched: 5. CDR1 and CDR2 from the germline V gene are MNHNY and SVGAGI (reference sequence). The CDR3 is 13 residues long. The chain's CDR3 is CASSPTGTNEQFF. Here the CDR3 DNA reads TGTGCCAGCAGCCCGACAGGGACCAATGAGCAGTTCTTC.

The gene calls are TRBV4-3 and TRBJ2-5, with D possibly being TRBD2 (5 bases). Judging by the DNA end, TRBJ2-7 fits better; the J call may be wrong. This CDR3 is built from 14 residues. Germline CDR1 and CDR2: LGHNA and YSLEER. The CDR3 reads CASSQEAVRYEQYF. For the CDR3, the DNA is TGCGCCAGCAGCCAAGAAGCGGTGCGATACGAGCAGTACTTC.

This chain uses TRBV29-1 with TRBJ2-1, with TRBD2 matching over 12 bases. The CDR3 contains 15 residues. Germline values: CDR1 SQVTM, CDR2 ANQGSEA. V gave up 4 bases and J gave up 7 bases; unmatched junction bases: 8. The CDR3 loop is CSVVLAGGRTNEQFF. The CDR3 DNA reads as TGCAGCGTTGTTCTAGCGGGAGGGCGAACGAATGAGCAGTTCTTC.

This chain connects TRBV29-1 to TRBJ2-6; the D is unclear. The V gene's germline CDR1 is SQVTM and CDR2 ANQGSEA. V dropped 8 bases and J dropped 2 bases, with 10 bases sitting between them. The CDR3 length is 13 residues. Written as DNA, the CDR3 is TGCAGCATCACACGGACTGGGGCCAACGTCCTGACTTTC. Protein sequence: CSITRTGANVLTF.

This clone was observed once. The rearrangement joins TRBV5-1 to TRBJ2-5; 8 positions match TRBD1. This CDR3 comprises 15 residues. Per germline, CDR1 SGHRS and CDR2 YFSETQ. V was clipped by 1 base and J by 5 bases; unmatched bases: 7. The DNA for the CDR3 is TGCGCCAGCAGCTTGTTTGGACAGGGCCCCGAGACCCAGTACTTC. Amino acid sequence: CASSLFGQGPETQYF.

The V and J genes are TRBV6-5 and TRBJ2-7; a weak D match, TRBD2 (5 bases). This CDR3 region has 14 residues. Germline assignment: CDR1 MNHEY and CDR2 SVGAGI. The V end lost 0 bases, the J end lost 1 base, and 7 bases lay between the germline ends. CDR3 sequence (DNA): TGTGCCAGCAGTTACTCGAGGGTATCCTACGAGCAGTACTTC. Its protein is CASSYSRVSYEQYF.

The rearrangement joins TRBV28 to TRBJ1-5, with a tentative D call TRBD1 (5 bases). Trimming took off 8 bases at V and 0 bases at J, with 17 bases between the two ends. The CDR3 is made up of 16 amino acids. The germline V gene has CDR1 MDHEN and CDR2 SYDVKM. The CDR3 loop is CASRRRLGDSNQPQHF. The DNA of the CDR3 is TGTGCCAGCCGGCGCCGTTTGGGGGATAGCAATCAGCCCCAGCATTTT.

The J gene is TRBJ2-1, the V gene TRBV9; a possible D gene is TRBD2 (6 bases). CDR3 size: 14 residues. Germline V gene data show CDR1 as SGDLS and CDR2 as YYNGEE. The V and J ends lost 7 bases and 1 base respectively, with 12 bases between them. The DNA for the CDR3 is TGTGCCAGCCAACCCGGGGGTTCCTACAATGAGCAGTTCTTC. It specifies CASQPGGSYNEQFF.

The chain uses TRBV6-6 and TRBJ2-2; 8 bases fit TRBD1. Germline CDR1 MNHNY, CDR2 SVGAGI (reference sequence). The CDR3 is 15 amino acids. The V segment lost 10 bases and the J segment 0 bases; nucleotides outside the gene matches: 7. Here the CDR3 reads CATLGTGSNTGELFF. The CDR3 DNA is TGTGCCACCCTGGGGACAGGCTCGAACACCGGGGAGCTGTTTTTT.

This clone was seen just once. The rearrangement links TRBV4-2 to TRBJ2-3, with TRBD2 matching over 12 bases. Trimming removed 0 bases from V and 5 bases from J; junction bases left unmatched: 3. The V gene's germline CDR1 is LGHNA and CDR2 YNFKEQ. This CDR3 has 16 amino acids. The chain's CDR3 is CASSQELAGGVDTQYF. CDR3 DNA sequence: TGTGCCAGCAGCCAAGAACTAGCGGGAGGAGTAGATACGCAGTATTTT.

This sequence joins TRBV11-2 and TRBJ1-2; the D gene is possibly TRBD1 (6 bases). The CDR3 sequence is 17 residues long. V was cut by 0 bases and J by 3 bases, with 17 bases left in between. Germline values: CDR1 SGHAT, CDR2 FQNNGV. This CDR3 is CASSLDRTAISYYGYTF. The CDR3 region has the DNA TGTGCCAGCAGCTTAGACCGGACAGCTATATCTTACTATGGCTACACCTTC.

The CDR3 bases are TGTGCCAGCAGTTTTGGCGGGATGGGCGCCTACGAGCAGTACTTC. Residues: CASSFGGMGAYEQYF. The chain is built from TRBV27 and TRBJ2-7; weak D call: TRBD2 (6 bases). The V gene lost 3 bases and the J gene lost 2 bases, with 14 bases spanning the gap. The CDR3 is 15 residues long. Germline lookup yields CDR1 MNHEY and CDR2 SMNVEV (reference sequence).

V is TRBV2 and J is TRBJ2-7, with TRBD1 matching over 7 bases. CDR1 SNHLY and CDR2 FYNNEI come from the germline V gene. CDR3 length: 15 amino acids. Trimming at V came to 4 bases and at J to 0 bases, leaving 6 bases not matched to a gene. The CDR3 nucleotides read TGTGCCAGCAGTGGAGGACAGGCTTACTCCTACGAGCAGTACTTC. This encodes CASSGGQAYSYEQYF.

This rearrangement joins TRBV19 to TRBJ1-5; 7 bases are a match to TRBD1. This CDR3 comprises 13 residues. V gave up 7 bases and J gave up 7 bases; unmatched junction bases: 7. Germline values: CDR1 LNHDA, CDR2 SQIVND (reference sequence). The CDR3 nucleotides read TGTGCCAGTATTAGCAGGGGGGGACAGCCCCAGCATTTT. Protein product: CASISRGGQPQHF. Full variable domain (remainder filled in from reference TRBV19 and TRBJ1-5): DGGITQSPKYLFRKEGQNVTLSCEQNLNHDAMYWYRQDPGQGLRLIYYSQIVNDFQKGDIAEGYSVSREKKESFPLTVTSAQKNPTAFYLCASISRGGQPQHFGDGTRLSIL.